These T cell receptor beta chains were read from a single sample in a study of blood T cell repertoires in COVID-19. The assay was immunoSEQ multiplex PCR, and TCRdb's table has in-frame clones only and misses some. The table has 95,000 to 130,000 clones, approximately 82% seen once. Sequences were obtained from peripheral blood. These receptors all stem from a man in his sixties or seventies with active or convalescent COVID-19. Both conserved end residues are trimmed from each CDR3. Fields, in order: J gene, V gene, D gene, CDR3 length, CDR3 protein. The D gene is left open where the match is weak.

j_gene: TRBJ2-7; v_gene: TRBV7-8; d_gene: TRBD2; len: 12; CDR3aa: ASSLVAGNYEQY
j_gene: TRBJ2-1; v_gene: TRBV5-8; d_gene: .; len: 14; CDR3aa: ASSRLVGLSYNEQF
j_gene: TRBJ1-1; v_gene: TRBV18; d_gene: TRBD1; len: 12; CDR3aa: ASSRQGSTTEAF
j_gene: TRBJ2-2; v_gene: TRBV2; d_gene: TRBD2; len: 13; CDR3aa: ASSGLSGGAGELF
j_gene: TRBJ1-3; v_gene: TRBV28; d_gene: .; len: 14; CDR3aa: ASSFRLQASGNTIY
j_gene: TRBJ1-6; v_gene: TRBV19; d_gene: TRBD1; len: 12; CDR3aa: ASSSGQGRSPLH
j_gene: TRBJ1-3; v_gene: TRBV4-2; d_gene: .; len: 11; CDR3aa: ASSQDRGNTIY
j_gene: TRBJ2-5; v_gene: TRBV11-3; d_gene: .; len: 12; CDR3aa: ASSSDRRVETQY
j_gene: TRBJ2-1; v_gene: TRBV27; d_gene: .; len: 13; CDR3aa: ASSPRGTTGREQF
j_gene: TRBJ1-1; v_gene: TRBV3-1/TRBV3-2; d_gene: .; len: 12; CDR3aa: ASSQIIGGAEAF
j_gene: TRBJ2-7; v_gene: TRBV25-1; d_gene: TRBD1; len: 10; CDR3aa: ARSGQTYEQY
j_gene: TRBJ2-5; v_gene: TRBV6-2/TRBV6-3; d_gene: .; len: 11; CDR3aa: ASSYGAQETQY
j_gene: TRBJ2-7; v_gene: TRBV20-1; d_gene: .; len: 9; CDR3aa: SAAVEYEQY
j_gene: TRBJ2-7; v_gene: TRBV5-1; d_gene: TRBD1; len: 16; CDR3aa: ASSAFSVQGARNYEQY
j_gene: TRBJ2-7; v_gene: TRBV5-5; d_gene: .; len: 12; CDR3aa: ASSLESVSYEQY
j_gene: TRBJ2-1; v_gene: TRBV7-2; d_gene: TRBD2; len: 13; CDR3aa: ASSSGTIVYNEQF
j_gene: TRBJ1-1; v_gene: TRBV7-3; d_gene: TRBD1; len: 12; CDR3aa: ASSASGQDTEAF
j_gene: TRBJ1-6; v_gene: TRBV7-8; d_gene: .; len: 12; CDR3aa: ASSFRTENSPLH
j_gene: TRBJ2-5; v_gene: TRBV11-3; d_gene: .; len: 11; CDR3aa: ASSVLYQETQY
j_gene: TRBJ2-3; v_gene: TRBV24-1; d_gene: TRBD2; len: 14; CDR3aa: ATSGGTSGRTDTQY
j_gene: TRBJ1-5; v_gene: TRBV25-1; d_gene: TRBD1; len: 13; CDR3aa: ASSAGQRNNQPQH
j_gene: TRBJ2-1; v_gene: TRBV11-2; d_gene: .; len: 9; CDR3aa: ASSLENEQF
j_gene: TRBJ2-7; v_gene: TRBV11-3; d_gene: .; len: 12; CDR3aa: ASSLGSPPTRVY
j_gene: TRBJ2-2; v_gene: TRBV24-1; d_gene: .; len: 14; CDR3aa: ATSDFGTSNTGELF
j_gene: TRBJ1-6; v_gene: TRBV19; d_gene: .; len: 13; CDR3aa: ASRVGQGGNSPLH
j_gene: TRBJ2-5; v_gene: TRBV25-1; d_gene: .; len: 11; CDR3aa: ASSDRAGETQY
j_gene: TRBJ1-3; v_gene: TRBV24-1; d_gene: TRBD1; len: 12; CDR3aa: ATSDSAGQGHLY
j_gene: TRBJ1-1; v_gene: TRBV18; d_gene: TRBD1; len: 14; CDR3aa: ASSVDRGLMNTEAF
j_gene: TRBJ2-1; v_gene: TRBV2; d_gene: TRBD2; len: 11; CDR3aa: ASRGGGINEQF
j_gene: TRBJ2-5; v_gene: TRBV5-5; d_gene: .; len: 9; CDR3aa: ASSLAQRQY
j_gene: TRBJ2-2; v_gene: TRBV10-3; d_gene: TRBD1; len: 13; CDR3aa: AIRPTGRGTGELF
j_gene: TRBJ2-6; v_gene: TRBV7-9; d_gene: .; len: 14; CDR3aa: ASSYGHVSGANVLT
j_gene: TRBJ1-4; v_gene: TRBV7-2; d_gene: .; len: 12; CDR3aa: ASSPGGGGVKLF
j_gene: TRBJ1-1; v_gene: TRBV5-1; d_gene: TRBD1; len: 13; CDR3aa: ASSLQGATITEAF
j_gene: TRBJ2-5; v_gene: TRBV5-1; d_gene: .; len: 12; CDR3aa: ASSPGLPRETQY
j_gene: TRBJ2-1; v_gene: TRBV19; d_gene: TRBD1; len: 10; CDR3aa: ASSGQGDEQF
j_gene: TRBJ2-3; v_gene: TRBV2; d_gene: TRBD1; len: 13; CDR3aa: ASTPGQRLADTQY
j_gene: TRBJ2-7; v_gene: TRBV20-1; d_gene: TRBD2; len: 13; CDR3aa: SASGLAGVSYEQY
j_gene: TRBJ1-4; v_gene: TRBV28; d_gene: .; len: 13; CDR3aa: ASSRAGPKNEKLF
j_gene: TRBJ1-1; v_gene: TRBV6-1; d_gene: .; len: 10; CDR3aa: ASSEGGLVAF